This entry concerns a single T cell receptor (beta chain). Its antigen remains unidentified. This record comes from a study of OX40 agonist ivuxolimab in advanced cancers. Study-wide context: Patients in the trial were receiving intravenous ivuxolimab every 2 weeks, at doses of 0.01 to 10 mg/kg. Partial responses were achieved by three patients, one with hepatocellular carcinoma and two with cutaneous melanoma. Study-level points and caveats: Compared with CD4+, CD8+ T cells on average had more expanded clones.

The CDR3 runs 18 residues. With 1 base removed from V and 4 bases from J, the gap between germline ends came to 22 bases. Germline CDR1 KGHSH, CDR2 LQKENI. TCRdb's table, derived via immunoSEQ multiplex PCR, lists solely in-frame clones and lacks some. The table has around 77,000 clones, about 78% seen once. The chain couples TRBV18 to TRBJ1-1; tentative D call: TRBD1 (6 bases). This clonotype was sampled from an adult with an advanced solid tumor such as melanoma, head and neck, liver or kidney cancer. The specimen comprised CD4+ or CD8+ T cells sorted from blood, sampled in a trial of the OX40 agonist ivuxolimab. CDR3 bases: TGTGCCAGCTCACCACTCATTAGCCAGGGGCGCAGGAGCACTGAAGCTTTCTTT. It yields the protein CASSPLISQGRRSTEAFF.